The rows below give T cell receptor beta chains drawn from one sample of a study of T cell changes during pregnancy in multiple sclerosis. The protocol was immunoSEQ multiplex PCR, while the TCRdb copy is restricted to in-frame clones and leaves out a portion. The data show 42,000 or so clones, with 90% seen just once and over 8% held by the top ten. The sequencing here drew on CD8+ T cells from peripheral blood mononuclear cells, taken in the first trimester of pregnancy. The receptors were sampled from a female donor with multiple sclerosis, enrolled in a pregnancy study. Both conserved end residues are trimmed from each CDR3. The order of the fields is D gene, CDR3 length, V gene, CDR3 protein. D genes are given only for firm matches.

D gene: -
CDR3 length: 11
V gene: TRBV6-5
CDR3 protein: ASSLSSPTEAF

D gene: -
CDR3 length: 14
V gene: TRBV4-3
CDR3 protein: ASSQDRGSSTGELF

D gene: TRBD2
CDR3 length: 13
V gene: TRBV9
CDR3 protein: ASSPTGGGQETQY

D gene: -
CDR3 length: 15
V gene: TRBV15
CDR3 protein: ATSRDQSRVRNQPQH

D gene: -
CDR3 length: 13
V gene: TRBV11-3
CDR3 protein: ASSPSLGGHNEQF

D gene: TRBD1
CDR3 length: 13
V gene: TRBV10-1
CDR3 protein: ASRGGQGQFYEQY

D gene: -
CDR3 length: 11
V gene: TRBV7-9
CDR3 protein: ASSLISVYEQY

D gene: -
CDR3 length: 10
V gene: TRBV27
CDR3 protein: ASCTGNTEAF

D gene: -
CDR3 length: 11
V gene: TRBV10-2
CDR3 protein: ASSGYENTEAF

D gene: -
CDR3 length: 15
V gene: TRBV18
CDR3 protein: ASSPEKIDRPDYGYT

D gene: -
CDR3 length: 13
V gene: TRBV2
CDR3 protein: ASSQWSSYNSPLH

D gene: TRBD2
CDR3 length: 14
V gene: TRBV5-4
CDR3 protein: ASSLRGGISQETQY

D gene: -
CDR3 length: 14
V gene: TRBV6-6
CDR3 protein: ASSPGQGGDLETQY

D gene: -
CDR3 length: 12
V gene: TRBV5-6
CDR3 protein: ASSLFATSLGYT

D gene: -
CDR3 length: 12
V gene: TRBV6-5
CDR3 protein: ASSLHIRNTEAF

D gene: -
CDR3 length: 13
V gene: TRBV5-5
CDR3 protein: ASTLGALSVYGYT

D gene: -
CDR3 length: 16
V gene: TRBV18
CDR3 protein: ASSQPTRGWSYTGELF

D gene: -
CDR3 length: 13
V gene: TRBV4-1
CDR3 protein: ASSQERGSGHEQF